This TCR beta chain appears in the sequencing data of a study of a mutant IDH1 vaccine in newly diagnosed glioma. Study as a whole: Weeks 1, 3, 5, 7, 11, 15, 19 and 23 were when patients received their eight vaccinations.

Time point given: week 23, last vaccination. Every vaccination contained 300 ug of the mutant IDH1 20-mer peptide and was paired with topical imiquimod. Tumors from donors were new WHO grade 3 or 4 IDH1-mutant astrocytomas with ATRX loss. Clones were read by immunoSEQ multiplex PCR, and TCRdb kept only the in-frame ones, dropping some. The sample contains roughly 76,000 clones, 85% of which appear only once. Germline V gives CDR1 SQVTM, CDR2 ANQGSEA. V lost 4 bases to trimming and J lost 3 bases, with 13 bases between them. This CDR3 comprises 13 residues. Worth noting for this clone: Its antigen is not known.

This chain joins TRBV29-1 and TRBJ2-7, with D perhaps matching TRBD1 (5 bases). The sequence was collected from a man younger than 40 with glioma. Some clones in this sample may be carry-over from other donors' samples. The sequenced sample was PBMCs, obtained from a glioma patient whose treatment included an IDH1 peptide vaccine. CDR3 loop: CSVVWVGVYEQYF. CDR3 nucleotides: TGCAGCGTTGTGTGGGTAGGGGTCTACGAGCAGTACTTC.